The clone carrying this T cell receptor (beta chain) has a handful of counts. Its target is unknown. The source of the sample is a study of T cells in Graves' hyperthyroidism and ophthalmopathy. Whole-study findings and limits: Also found in blood were most expanded thyroid clonotypes above 0.001. Ophthalmopathy was identified by the model a median approximately 6.9 months ahead of onset.

Germline assignment: CDR1 MGHRA and CDR2 YSYEKL. The CDR3 length is 14 residues. Trimming removed 0 bases at V and 3 bases at J, with 6 bases between. From RNA transcripts, TCR beta CDR3 regions were amplified. Initially, a first-round RT-PCR of the TCR CDR3 employed the HTBI primer set. TCRdb independently ran MiXCR on the multiplex PCR reads; one entry per CDR3 protein. The table shows about 640,000 distinct CDR3 sequences, with under 25% occurring only once. Criteria for exclusion of patients were uncontrolled infection, other autoimmune disease, pregnancy or lactation. Diagnoses used clinical symptoms, serum thyroxine and TRAb, thyroid ultrasound and orbital computed tomography.

The TCR comes from a man aged 30 to 45 with Graves' ophthalmopathy. The J gene is TRBJ1-5, the V gene TRBV4-1; D is undetermined. Specimen: blood. In DNA, the CDR3 is TGCGCCAGCAGCCAAGATACCTACAATCAGCCCCAGCATTTT. Residues: CASSQDTYNQPQHF.